These 2 T cell receptor beta chains came from one sample sequenced in a study of cytomegalovirus exposure and HLA in healthy donors. Assay: immunoSEQ multiplex PCR; the TCRdb copy retains only in-frame clones and omits some. This table holds 110,000 to 150,000 clones, approximately 89% found once. Material for sequencing was PBMCs. These receptors came from a woman aged 18-29 years in good health and CMV-seropositive.

V usage is TRBV25-1 and J usage is TRBJ1-2, with a tentative D call TRBD1 (6 bases). This CDR3 is 15 amino acids long. V lost 5 bases, J lost 2 bases, and 15 bases lay in between. Looked up from germline, CDR1 is MGHDK and CDR2 is SYGVNS. CDR3 in amino acids: CASSQQGIRNYGYTF. The DNA for the CDR3 is TGTGCCAGCAGTCAACAGGGTATTAGAAACTATGGCTACACCTTC.

The chain combines TRBV19 with TRBJ2-3; D is possibly TRBD1 (6 bases). Trimming stripped 6 bases from V and 0 bases from J, with 16 bases between. In germline, CDR1 is LNHDA, CDR2 SQIVND (reference sequence). The CDR3 length is 16 residues. CDR3 in DNA: TGTGCCAGTAGCCCCAGGGGTAGAGGGAGCACAGATACGCAGTATTTT. Its protein product is CASSPRGRGSTDTQYF.